This T cell receptor beta chain was recorded in a study of cytomegalovirus exposure and HLA in healthy donors. This clone was detected once. No antigen is known for it. It was with 60 Vbeta and 13 Jbeta primers that the PCR ran. Data came from immunoSEQ multiplex PCR; TCRdb stores just in-frame clones and leaves some out. This table has under 70,000 clones, approximately 71% appearing once. Germline loops: CDR1 SEHNR, CDR2 FQNEAQ (reference sequence). V was pared by 5 bases and J by 7 bases, with 4 bases of the junction left unmatched. The CDR3 length is 12 residues. General study results and limits: The authors later linked a missense DCLRE1C variant to TCR beta V- and J-gene trimming.

The specimen sequenced was PBMCs. The sequence was obtained from a man aged 35-49 years in good health and CMV-seropositive. The J gene is TRBJ1-1, the V gene TRBV7-9; 7 nucleotides agree with TRBD1. CDR3 coding DNA: TGTGCCAGCAGCCAGGACAGGTATGAAGCTTTCTTT. Translation: CASSQDRYEAFF.